A selection of T cell receptor beta chains follows, all from one sample in a study of T cell repertoires in cytomegalovirus infection. TCRdb recomputed calls from the reads with MiXCR, one row per CDR3 protein. Found here are about 130,000 distinct CDR3 sequences, 8% to 9% of them singletons; the top ten hold around 10%. Material: PBMCs. Source of these receptors: a human donor in good health (CMV status not recorded). Some clones in this sample may be carry-over from other donors' samples. CDR3s include the opening cysteine and the closing phenylalanine or tryptophan. The D gene is left open where the match is weak. A row's size may be missing; if present it is once, few, many or a size class.

TGCAGCGTGATGCGGGGACAGGGAGAAGCTTTCTTT	CSVMRGQGEAFF	few	TRBD1	TRBJ1-1	TRBV29-1
TGTGCCAGCAGCTCCCAGACAGTCTACACAGATACGCAGTATTTT	CASSSQTVYTDTQYF	many	.	TRBJ2-3	TRBV7-6
TGTGCCAGCAGCCAAACCACGGGACTAGCGGGCACAGATACGCAGTATTTT	CASSQTTGLAGTDTQYF	many	TRBD2	TRBJ2-3	TRBV7-2
TGTGCCAGCAGTCTGAGGGTTGGGGGGCACTCCTACGAGCAGTACTTC	CASSLRVGGHSYEQYF	many	.	TRBJ2-7	TRBV12-3/TRBV12-4
TGTGCCAGCTCACCTTACCCGGGACAGACCTACGAGCAGTACTTC	CASSPYPGQTYEQYF	many	TRBD1	TRBJ2-7	TRBV7-2
TGCGCCAGCAGCCCTACCTTACCCGGACTAGCGGGGGGGATGAGGGTAGAGACCCAGTACTTC	CASSPTLPGLAGGMRVETQYF	few	TRBD2	TRBJ2-5	TRBV5-1
TGCAGCGTTGGCCACGCTGGATCCTACAATGAGCAGTTCTTC	CSVGHAGSYNEQFF	many	.	TRBJ2-1	TRBV29-1
TGTGCCACCAGCAGAGATCACAGGGAAGGGCAGCCCCAGCATTTT	CATSRDHREGQPQHF	few	.	TRBJ1-5	TRBV15
TGTGCCAGCAGCGTGTTGAGCCCTAACTATGGCTACACCTTC	CASSVLSPNYGYTF	many	.	TRBJ1-2	TRBV9
TGTGCCAGCAGTGACAGGCTTTTCTATGGCTACACCTTC	CASSDRLFYGYTF	many	.	TRBJ1-2	TRBV2
TGTGCCAGCAGCCAGTACAGGAATCAGCCCCAGCATTTT	CASSQYRNQPQHF	many	.	TRBJ1-5	TRBV14
TGCAGTGCTGACCCAGTAGCGGGGAGCACAGATACGCAGTATTTT	CSADPVAGSTDTQYF	.	TRBD2	TRBJ2-3	TRBV20-1
TGTGCCAGCAGTTTATGGTTCCGGGACAGAAGCACAGATACGCAGTATTTT	CASSLWFRDRSTDTQYF	many	TRBD1	TRBJ2-3	TRBV28
TGTGCCAGCAGCCCCATCGGACTAGCGGGGGCCTTGACGTACCAAGAGACCCAGTACTTC	CASSPIGLAGALTYQETQYF	many	TRBD2	TRBJ2-5	TRBV7-9
TGTGCCAGCAGTTTGAACCGCCTCACCCAGTACTTC	CASSLNRLTQYF	.	.	TRBJ2-5	TRBV12-3/TRBV12-4
TGCAGTGCTAGTCAGTTGGCGAACACCGGGGAGCTGTTTTTT	CSASQLANTGELFF	few	.	TRBJ2-2	TRBV20-1
TGTGCCAGCAGCGGAAGCGGGACAGGGGCGGACACTGAAGCTTTCTTT	CASSGSGTGADTEAFF	few	TRBD1	TRBJ1-1	TRBV5-5
TGTGCCAGCAGCCTCGGACAGCCTTCCTATAATGAGCAGTTCTTC	CASSLGQPSYNEQFF	many	.	TRBJ2-1	TRBV7-8
TGTGCCAGCAGCCACAGCGGGGGGGATGATACGCAGTATTTT	CASSHSGGDDTQYF	many	TRBD2	TRBJ2-3	TRBV7-2
TGTGCCAGCAGTGACTCGCCTAGCGGGGGGGCATCCGAGCAGTACTTC	CASSDSPSGGASEQYF	many	TRBD2	TRBJ2-7	TRBV6-4
TGTGCCAGCCTCCGGGGCCACGGTGCCTACAATGAGCAGTTCTTC	CASLRGHGAYNEQFF	few	.	TRBJ2-1	TRBV2
TGTGCCAGCACTCCGGGGGGAAACACCATATATTTT	CASTPGGNTIYF	many	.	TRBJ1-3	TRBV12-3/TRBV12-4
TGTGCCAGCAGCTTAACCCGTCGGACAGGGGGATATGGCTACACCTTC	CASSLTRRTGGYGYTF	many	TRBD1	TRBJ1-2	TRBV7-2
TGCGCCAGCAGTCACCCCAGGGAGGGACCTCGGCATGGTAATTCACCCCTCCACTTT	CASSHPREGPRHGNSPLHF	few	.	TRBJ1-6	TRBV23-1
TGTGCCAGCAGTTTTGGGGGAGGGGTGAGAAATGAGCAGTTCTTC	CASSFGGGVRNEQFF	.	TRBD2	TRBJ2-1	TRBV28
TGTGCCAGCAGCGTACGGACGGGCGGCTACACCTTC	CASSVRTGGYTF	many	.	TRBJ1-2	TRBV7-2
TGCAGTGCTAGAACAACAGGGACTGACTACTCACCCCTCCACTTT	CSARTTGTDYSPLHF	many	.	TRBJ1-6	TRBV20-1
TGTGCCAACCTCAGGGAGGGGATTATGGATACGCAGTATTTT	CANLREGIMDTQYF	.	TRBD2	TRBJ2-3	TRBV6-8
TGTGCCAGCAGCCCACCTGGCGGGGGGGGCCTCTACGAGCAGTACTTC	CASSPPGGGGLYEQYF	many	TRBD2	TRBJ2-7	TRBV7-2
TGTGCCAGCAGCTTAGTTGGCGGGAAAGAGACCCAGTACTTC	CASSLVGGKETQYF	many	.	TRBJ2-5	TRBV7-9
TGTGCCAGCAGCTTCCAGGGTAACCCAAGCTACGAGCAGTACTTC	CASSFQGNPSYEQYF	.	.	TRBJ2-7	TRBV7-3
TGTGCCAGCAGCCGCGGACTGACGTCTGGGGCCAACGTCCTGACTTTC	CASSRGLTSGANVLTF	many	.	TRBJ2-6	TRBV14
TGTGCTAGTGGTCCCCCCGGACTGGGAAAAGAGACCCAGTACTTC	CASGPPGLGKETQYF	few	.	TRBJ2-5	TRBV12-5
TGTGCCAGCAGCTTATATTTGCGGGGGAGCTACGAGCAGTACTTC	CASSLYLRGSYEQYF	many	TRBD2	TRBJ2-7	TRBV7-2
TGTGCCAGCAGCCCCTCAAGTAGCGGGGGGGCCGCGAACACCGGGGAGCTGTTTTTT	CASSPSSSGGAANTGELFF	few	TRBD2	TRBJ2-2	TRBV14
TGTGCCAGCAGATCTTTTAGGGCTGAAGCTTTCTTT	CASRSFRAEAFF	few	.	TRBJ1-1	TRBV6-6
TGCGCCAGCAGCGGAGGGACTAGCGGGGACAGCTCCTACGAGCAGTACTTC	CASSGGTSGDSSYEQYF	few	TRBD2	TRBJ2-7	TRBV5-1
TGTGCCAGTAGTATGCTGAGAGGCCAGGGCTATGGCTACACCTTC	CASSMLRGQGYGYTF	few	.	TRBJ1-2	TRBV19
TGTGCCAGCAGTCGATTAACAGGGACAGGGGGTGGCTACACCTTC	CASSRLTGTGGGYTF	.	TRBD1	TRBJ1-2	TRBV12-3/TRBV12-4
TGTGCCAGCAGTTTAGTTGGGCTTGAAAAACTGTTTTTT	CASSLVGLEKLFF	.	.	TRBJ1-4	TRBV12-3/TRBV12-4
TGCAGTGCTAGACGGAGCTCTGGAAACACCATATATTTT	CSARRSSGNTIYF	many	.	TRBJ1-3	TRBV20-1
TGTGCCAGCAATCGACAGGGGCCGGACGAGCAGTACTTC	CASNRQGPDEQYF	.	TRBD1	TRBJ2-7	TRBV2
TGTGCCAGCAGCCGACCATCGAATGAGCAGTTCTTC	CASSRPSNEQFF	many	.	TRBJ2-1	TRBV7-2
TGTGCCAGCAGCTTCGAAGCTTTCTTT	CASSFEAFF	many	.	TRBJ1-1	TRBV11-3
TGTGCCAGCAGCTTAATGGGGGGATACCAAGAGACCCAGTACTTC	CASSLMGGYQETQYF	many	.	TRBJ2-5	TRBV11-2